This TCR beta chain is from a study of shared clonotypes between healthy human individuals. On the study more broadly: Each donor's CD4 naive and CD4 memory cells filled three plates apiece, CD8 naive two, and CD8 memory one. General observations from the study: It was expected that sequencing depth would affect clonotype sharing among donors. Several donors had about 5% of their naive CD4 clonotypes in common.

The CDR3 runs 13 residues. V was cut by 6 bases and J by 9 bases, with 15 bases left in between. Germline V CDR1 and CDR2: LNHDA, SQIVND (reference sequence). The investigators split CD4+ cells into a CD45RA+ naive subset and a CD45RA-negative memory subset. Notes on this clone: Its antigen is not known.

The data were produced by immunoSEQ multiplex PCR, yet TCRdb's version contains in-frame clones alone and is incomplete. The data contain some 2,100,000 clones, nearly 97% of them singletons. The sequence derives from a man younger than 35 in good health. Source material: naive CD4+ T cells sorted from blood. Sample subset: CD45RA+ positively selected. The chain carries TRBV19 and TRBJ2-1; D unresolved. CDR3 amino acids: CASSSTKPGEQFF. CDR3 nucleotides: TGTGCCAGTAGCTCCACCAAGCCCGGTGAGCAGTTCTTC.